Following are 10 T cell receptor beta chains from one sample sequenced in a study of glioma-infiltrating T cells. Using RNA template, CDR3s of TCR alpha and beta were amplified with iRepertoire arm-PCR. TCRdb called the multiplex PCR reads again in MiXCR, with one record for every CDR3 protein. Of some 120,000 distinct CDR3 sequences listed, 20% to 25% are singletons. The sample was glioma tissue, nonneoplastic brain tissue, or PBMCs (not recorded which). The receptors originated from a human donor with low-grade glioma or glioblastoma, undergoing nonglioma brain surgery, or in good health (not recorded which).

This clonotype came up many times. V and J are TRBV24-1 and TRBJ1-1; possibly TRBD1 for D (6 bases). Germline CDR1 KGHDR, CDR2 SFDVKD. Trimming removed 7 bases from V and 1 base from J, with 12 bases in between. The CDR3 consists of 14 residues. The CDR3 reads CATSPGHQNTEAFF. CDR3 coding DNA: TGTGCCACCAGCCCGGGACACCAGAACACTGAAGCTTTCTTT.

This clonotype was recorded many times. The rearrangement uses TRBV7-6 and TRBJ2-5; 7 bases fit TRBD2. Germline CDR1 and CDR2: SGHVS and FNYEAQ. The trim removed 0 bases at V and 2 bases at J, leaving 0 bases unmatched. The CDR3 loop spans 14 amino acids. CDR3 DNA: TGTGCCAGCAGCTTAGCGGGAGGGCAAGAGACCCAGTACTTC. This encodes CASSLAGGQETQYF.

The chain joins TRBV30 to TRBJ2-5; 11 nucleotides align to TRBD1. This CDR3 is built from 14 residues. The junction had 3 bases not matched to a gene; V was cut back by 0 bases and J by 6 bases. The germline V gene encodes CDR1 GTSNPN and CDR2 SVGIG (reference sequence). The CDR3 reads CAWSVGTGGKTQYF. The CDR3 DNA follows: TGTGCCTGGAGTGTGGGGACAGGGGGGAAGACCCAGTACTTC.

To note about this clonotype: A much larger clone lies one base from this, so it may be a read error. The CDR3 DNA sequence: TGTGCCAGCAGCGGCCTAACTATCGGGAGTACAGATACGCAGTATTTT. Amino acid sequence: CASSGLTIGSTDTQYF. J is TRBJ2-3 and V is TRBV7-3; a possible D gene is TRBD2 (6 bases). CDR3 length equals 16 residues. Germline CDR1 SGHTA, CDR2 FQGTGA. The V end was cut by 5 bases, the J end by 3 bases, with 18 bases between. Looking up the rest from reference TRBV7-3 and TRBJ2-3 gives the full variable domain: GAGVSQTPSNKVTEKGKYVELRCDPISGHTALYWYRQSLGQGPEFLIYFQGTGAADDSGLPNDRFFAVRPEGSVSTLKIQRTERGDSAVYLCASSGLTIGSTDTQYFGPGTRLTVL.

This clonotype has a count of ten or more. The chain employs TRBV2 and TRBJ2-1; D not certain. Trimming removed 4 bases from V and 7 bases from J, with 5 bases in between. Per the germline V gene, CDR1 is SNHLY and CDR2 is FYNNEI. The CDR3 is 11 residues long. CDR3 DNA sequence: TGTGCCAGCAGTGTCTGGAATGAGCAGTTCTTC. This sequence encodes CASSVWNEQFF.

The chain carries TRBV3-1 and TRBJ2-7; TRBD2 might be the D (6 bases). This CDR3 spans 15 amino acids. The V gene lost 3 bases and the J gene lost 2 bases, with 14 bases spanning the gap. CDR1 is LGHDT and CDR2 is YNNKEL in the germline V gene (reference sequence). This CDR3 is CASSQQGPGAYEQYF. The CDR3 DNA reads TGTGCCAGCAGCCAGCAAGGCCCGGGGGCCTACGAGCAGTACTTC.

This clonotype was seen just once. The chain carries TRBV30 and TRBJ1-2; 7 nucleotides agree with TRBD1. The trim removed 8 bases at V and 2 bases at J, leaving 8 bases unmatched. The CDR3 totals 13 residues. Germline-derived CDR1 and CDR2 are GTSNPN and SVGIG (reference sequence). CDR3 in amino acids: CARDGRGNYGYTF. The CDR3 DNA follows: TGTGCCCGAGACGGCAGGGGGAACTATGGCTACACCTTC.

This clonotype was seen repeatedly, ten times or more. The gene calls are TRBV5-1 and TRBJ2-1; no firm D call. The CDR3 totals 11 residues. Germline V gives CDR1 SGHRS, CDR2 YFSETQ. The ends were cut back, 10 bases at V and 12 bases at J, with 17 bases in the middle. The CDR3 coding sequence is TGCGCCGTTAGAGATACAGTTGGGCAGTTCTTC. It is translated as CAVRDTVGQFF.

As concerns this clonotype: A much larger clone differs by one base, so this may be a read error. V is TRBV28 and J is TRBJ2-5; perhaps TRBD1 as D (6 bases). V gave up 5 bases and J gave up 3 bases, with 13 bases separating them. CDR1 is MDHEN and CDR2 is SYDVKM in the germline V gene. CDR3 length equals 14 residues. The CDR3 loop reads CASSAPDREETQYF. Here the CDR3 DNA reads TGTGCCAGCAGTGCCCCGGACAGAGAAGAGACCCAGTACTTC.

This clonotype was detected many times. The chain carries TRBV20-1 and TRBJ2-7, with D unclear. The CDR3 is 12 residues long. V dropped 3 bases and J dropped 0 bases, with 6 bases sitting between them. Germline V gene data show CDR1 as DFQATT and CDR2 as SNEGSKA (reference sequence). CDR3 coding DNA: TGCAGTGCTAGGACGCTCTCCTACGAGCAGTACTTC. Residues: CSARTLSYEQYF.